The entry that follows covers one TCR beta chain sequence. Germline V gene lookup returns CDR1 SNHLY and CDR2 FYNNEI. The CDR3 contains 13 residues. After removal of 7 bases from V and 4 bases from J, the junction contained 4 bases not matched to a gene. In the original workflow: Cell counts per sample came from amplifying reference gene primers. TCRdb's table, derived via immunoSEQ multiplex PCR, lists solely in-frame clones and lacks some. From that table come the V and J calls and clone size; the DNA was used to work out D and trimming. The repertoire holds around 400,000 clones, more than 70% seen once, with under 3% in the top ten. These data originate in a study of blood T cell repertoires in COVID-19.

The TCR was taken from a woman aged 60-75 years with COVID-19, enrolled during active disease. What was sequenced was peripheral blood. The chain couples TRBV2 to TRBJ1-1, with 9 bases fitting TRBD1. The chain's CDR3 is CASTGTGSTEAFF. CDR3 nucleotides: TGTGCCAGCACCGGGACAGGGAGCACTGAAGCTTTCTTT.